This T cell receptor beta chain is drawn from a study of CD8 T cells in ankylosing spondylitis. Study observations and caveats: Blood of patients with ankylosing spondylitis appeared to be characterized by a TCR beta motif of several highly homologous variants. In synovial fluid and blood from reactive arthritis, some motif variants were previously reported. Matched ankylosing spondylitis synovial fluid reportedly showed significant enrichment of disease-linked clones.

With 2 bases removed from V and 10 bases from J, the gap between germline ends came to 14 bases. The V gene's germline CDR1 is SGDLS and CDR2 YYNGEE. The CDR3 runs to 13 residues. 5'-RACE, quantitative and with molecular barcodes, yielded the TCR beta libraries. MiXCR, applied by TCRdb to the 5' RACE reads, yields one record per CDR3 protein. In the table there are under 200,000 distinct CDR3 sequences, around 8.9% of which are singletons. A few counts support this clonotype. The target antigen is unknown. This TCR came from a female donor with ankylosing spondylitis or in good health (not recorded which). Sample: blood, either unsorted or a sorted T cell fraction (not recorded which). The chain links TRBV9 to TRBJ2-3, with no clear D. CDR3 coding DNA: TGTGCCAGCAGCGTTCCCCAAGGCGACGCGCAGTATTTT. Translation gives CASSVPQGDAQYF. The full variable domain, its missing parts supplied by reference TRBV9 and TRBJ2-3, is DSGVTQTPKHLITATGQRVTLRCSPRSGDLSVYWYQQSLDQGLQFLIQYYNGEERAKGNILERFSAQQFPDLHSELNLSSLELGDSALYFCASSVPQGDAQYFGPGTRLTVL.